A single sample is the source of the 17 T cell receptor beta chains below, sequenced in a study of somatic mutations in cytotoxic T cells in rheumatoid arthritis (dated by TCRdb to about 2017). Library preparation was by the immunoSEQ multiplex PCR assay. TCRdb mirrors the immuneACCESS table, restricted to in-frame sequences. Some clones are absent from its copies; in checked studies, under half trace to an unresolved V gene, and the reason for the others is unknown. The sample has more than 10,000 clones on record, about 83% of them singletons. In total, the top ten clones hold 22% of the sample. Sequencing was carried out using CD8+ T cells sorted from blood. These receptors came from an adult with rheumatoid arthritis.

The genes are TRBV7-9 and TRBJ2-2; no firm D call. CDR1 and CDR2 from the germline V gene are SEHNR and FQNEAQ (reference sequence). V dropped 1 base and J dropped 9 bases, with 6 bases sitting between them. This CDR3 region has 12 residues. CDR3 coding DNA: TGTGCCAGCAGCTTAGGCGGAAGGGAGCTGTTTTTT. Its translation is CASSLGGRELFF.

The chain employs TRBV27 and TRBJ2-3; 9 bases match TRBD1. Germline trimming cut 4 bases from V and 3 bases from J; bases unmatched to any gene: 8. This CDR3 contains 16 residues. CDR1 MNHEY and CDR2 SMNVEV come from the germline V gene (reference sequence). CDR3 bases: TGTGCCAGCAGTTCCCGGACAGGGGTGGTGACAGATACGCAGTATTTT. Its translation is CASSSRTGVVTDTQYF.

V is TRBV9 and J is TRBJ2-7, with D maybe TRBD2 (5 bases). The V gene lost 0 bases and the J gene lost 2 bases, with 9 bases spanning the gap. Per the germline V gene, CDR1 is SGDLS and CDR2 is YYNGEE. This CDR3 region has 14 residues. CDR3 amino acids: CASSVDLGAYEQYF. CDR3 DNA sequence: TGTGCCAGCAGCGTAGACCTCGGGGCCTACGAGCAGTACTTC.

This clone showed up just once. This sequence joins TRBV7-6 and TRBJ1-1, with TRBD1 matching over 9 bases. CDR1 is SGHVS and CDR2 is FNYEAQ in the germline V gene. The CDR3 covers 16 residues. The V and J ends lost 6 bases and 0 bases, in that order; junction bases with no gene match: 8. For the CDR3, the DNA is TGTGCCAGCAGACCCGGGACAGGGTCCCTGAACACTGAAGCTTTCTTT. It yields the protein CASRPGTGSLNTEAFF.

The CDR3 loop reads CASGGTQGGGLPSYEQYF. The DNA of the CDR3 is TGTGCCAGCGGAGGAACACAAGGGGGGGGTTTACCTTCCTACGAGCAGTACTTC. This chain joins TRBV2 and TRBJ2-7; perhaps TRBD2 as D (7 bases). Per the germline V gene, CDR1 is SNHLY and CDR2 is FYNNEI. The length of the CDR3 is 18 residues. V was cut by 8 bases and J by 1 base, with 27 bases left in between.

In its sample, this clone was seen once. The rearrangement uses TRBV7-9 and TRBJ1-1; the D is unclear. This CDR3 has 12 residues. Trimming removed 5 bases from V and 1 base from J, with 5 bases in between. Germline assignment: CDR1 SEHNR and CDR2 FQNEAQ (reference sequence). The CDR3 loop reads CASSNTNTEAFF. The CDR3 DNA sequence: TGTGCCAGCAGCAACACGAACACTGAAGCTTTCTTT.

This chain uses TRBV7-8 with TRBJ2-7, with 9 bases that match TRBD2. The CDR3 covers 15 residues. The V and J ends lost 2 bases and 5 bases, in that order; junction bases with no gene match: 7. CDR1 and CDR2 from the germline V gene are SGHVS and FQNEAQ. The CDR3, as DNA: TGTGCCAGCAGCTTACTGCGGGAGGGCCGCCACGAGCAGTACTTC. Translation: CASSLLREGRHEQYF.

The chain is built from TRBV6-5 and TRBJ2-7, with 8 bases lining up with TRBD2. V shed 2 bases and J 6 bases; nucleotides not matched to a gene: 6. This CDR3 is built from 14 residues. The V gene's germline CDR1 is MNHEY and CDR2 SVGAGI. CDR3 loop: CASSYGTGGREQYF. In nucleotides, the CDR3 is TGTGCCAGCAGTTACGGGACGGGGGGGCGCGAGCAGTACTTC.

The chain employs TRBV5-1 and TRBJ2-2; no reliable D call. The CDR3 extends over 13 amino acids. Germline loops: CDR1 SGHRS, CDR2 YFSETQ. Between the trimmed V and J ends, which lost 4 bases and 10 bases, there was a span of 14 bases. CDR3 sequence: CASSIGPPAELFF. CDR3 DNA: TGCGCCAGCAGCATCGGACCCCCCGCGGAGCTGTTTTTT.

The V gene is TRBV11-2, the J gene TRBJ2-7, with 8 bases lining up with TRBD1. Per the germline V gene, CDR1 is SGHAT and CDR2 is FQNNGV. V lost 5 bases, J lost 7 bases, and 10 bases stayed unmatched. The CDR3 extends over 14 amino acids. CDR3 in amino acids: CASSPSQGAWEQYF. The DNA of the CDR3 is TGTGCCAGCAGCCCCTCCCAGGGGGCTTGGGAGCAGTACTTC.

A few counts support this clone. The chain combines TRBV10-1 with TRBJ2-1; no clear D gene. The germline V gene encodes CDR1 WNHNN and CDR2 SYGVQD (reference sequence). V was trimmed by 3 bases and J by 8 bases, leaving 5 bases between them. This CDR3 is 11 amino acids long. CDR3 region: CASSDGHEQFF. The CDR3 coding sequence is TGCGCCAGCAGTGACGGTCATGAGCAGTTCTTC.

The chain links TRBV6-6 to TRBJ2-1; possibly TRBD2 for D (5 bases). The CDR3 spans 14 residues. V was trimmed by 5 bases and J by 9 bases, leaving 17 bases between them. The germline V gene has CDR1 MNHNY and CDR2 SVGAGI (reference sequence). CDR3 DNA: TGTGCCAGCAGTCAACACGACGGGGATGGTGAGCAGTTCTTC. Its protein product is CASSQHDGDGEQFF.

Here the CDR3 DNA reads TGTGCCAGCAGCTGGGGGACGGCCGACAACTATGGCTACACCTTC. Amino acids: CASSWGTADNYGYTF. The genes are TRBV11-3 and TRBJ1-2; D possibly corresponds to TRBD1 (5 bases). The length of the CDR3 is 15 residues. CDR1 and CDR2 (germline): SGHNT, YENEEA. Deletions cut 4 bases from V and 2 bases from J, with 14 bases between.

The V and J genes are TRBV9 and TRBJ2-7; TRBD2 agrees at 7 bases. This CDR3 region has 15 residues. V was clipped by 0 bases and J by 1 base; unmatched bases: 4. Germline CDR1 reads SGDLS; CDR2 reads YYNGEE. In DNA, the CDR3 is TGTGCCAGCAGCGTAGGGCTAGCGGCTTCCTACGAGCAGTACTTC. It is translated as CASSVGLAASYEQYF.

This clone has just one count. The chain recombines TRBV9 with TRBJ2-7; a weak D match, TRBD1 (6 bases). Trimming shortened V by 4 bases and J by 0 bases, and 11 bases separated the two germline ends. CDR1 and CDR2 (germline): SGDLS, YYNGEE. This CDR3 comprises 14 residues. DNA of the CDR3: TGTGCCAGCAGCCCGGACAGTTACTCCTACGAGCAGTACTTC. It is translated as CASSPDSYSYEQYF.

Only one count was recorded for this clone. The chain links TRBV6-6 to TRBJ2-7; 9 nucleotides match TRBD1. From germline, CDR1 is MNHNY and CDR2 SVGAGI (reference sequence). The CDR3 totals 14 residues. Trimming removed 5 bases from V and 3 bases from J; junction bases left unmatched: 5. The CDR3 sequence: CASSEGTGFYEQYF. In DNA form, the CDR3 reads TGTGCCAGCAGTGAGGGGACAGGGTTCTACGAGCAGTACTTC.

The chain has TRBV4-1 and TRBJ2-1, with 13 bases that match TRBD2. From germline, CDR1 is MGHRA and CDR2 YSYEKL. Unmatched junction bases numbered 6, after V lost 4 bases and J lost 3 bases. This CDR3 spans 17 amino acids. Here the CDR3 DNA reads TGCGCCAGCAGCCGAACTAGCGGGAGGGACTACTACAATGAGCAGTTCTTC. It specifies CASSRTSGRDYYNEQFF.